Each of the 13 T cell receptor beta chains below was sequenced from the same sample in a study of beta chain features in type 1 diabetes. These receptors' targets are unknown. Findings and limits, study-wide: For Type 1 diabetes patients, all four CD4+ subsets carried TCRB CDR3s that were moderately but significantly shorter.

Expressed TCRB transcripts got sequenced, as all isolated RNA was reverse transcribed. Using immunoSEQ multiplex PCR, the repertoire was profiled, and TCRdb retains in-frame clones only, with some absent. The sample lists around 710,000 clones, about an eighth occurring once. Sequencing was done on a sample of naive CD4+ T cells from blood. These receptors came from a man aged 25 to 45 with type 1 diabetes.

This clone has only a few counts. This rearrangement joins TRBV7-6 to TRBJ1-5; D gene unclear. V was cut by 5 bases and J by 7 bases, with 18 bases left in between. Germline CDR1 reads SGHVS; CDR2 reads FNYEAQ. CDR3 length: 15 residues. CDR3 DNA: TGTGCCAGCAGCCACTCCGGGAAAGGAAGGCAGCCCCAGCATTTT. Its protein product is CASSHSGKGRQPQHF.

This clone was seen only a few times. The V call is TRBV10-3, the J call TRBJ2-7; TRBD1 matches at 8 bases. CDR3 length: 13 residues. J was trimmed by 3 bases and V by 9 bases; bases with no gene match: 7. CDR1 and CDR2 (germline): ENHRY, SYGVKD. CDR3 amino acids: CAIAQDRDYEQYF. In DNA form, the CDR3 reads TGTGCCATTGCTCAGGACAGGGACTACGAGCAGTACTTC.

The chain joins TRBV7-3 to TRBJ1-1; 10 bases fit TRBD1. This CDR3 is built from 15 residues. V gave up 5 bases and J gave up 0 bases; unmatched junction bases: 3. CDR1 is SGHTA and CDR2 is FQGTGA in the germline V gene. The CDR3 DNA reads TGTGCCAGCAGCCCAGGGACAGGGGTGAACACTGAAGCTTTCTTT. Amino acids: CASSPGTGVNTEAFF.

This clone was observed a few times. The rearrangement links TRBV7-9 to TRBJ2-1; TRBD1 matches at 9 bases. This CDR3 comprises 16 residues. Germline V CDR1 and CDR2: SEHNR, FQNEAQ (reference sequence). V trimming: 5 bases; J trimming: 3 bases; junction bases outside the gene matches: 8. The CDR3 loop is CASSLFRDRDYNEQFF. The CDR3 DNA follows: TGTGCCAGCAGCCTCTTTCGGGACAGGGACTACAATGAGCAGTTCTTC.

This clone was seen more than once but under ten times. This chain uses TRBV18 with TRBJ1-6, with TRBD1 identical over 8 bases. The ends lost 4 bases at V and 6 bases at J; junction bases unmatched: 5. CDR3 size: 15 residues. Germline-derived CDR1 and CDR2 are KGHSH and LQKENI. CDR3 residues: CASSLGQDPNSPLHF. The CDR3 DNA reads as TGTGCCAGCTCACTGGGACAGGACCCTAATTCACCCCTCCACTTT. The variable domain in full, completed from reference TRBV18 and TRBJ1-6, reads NAGVMQNPRHLVRRRGQEARLRCSPMKGHSHVYWYRQLPEEGLKFMVYLQKENIIDESGMPKERFSAEFPKEGPSILRIQQVVRGDSAAYFCASSLGQDPNSPLHFGNGTRLTVT.

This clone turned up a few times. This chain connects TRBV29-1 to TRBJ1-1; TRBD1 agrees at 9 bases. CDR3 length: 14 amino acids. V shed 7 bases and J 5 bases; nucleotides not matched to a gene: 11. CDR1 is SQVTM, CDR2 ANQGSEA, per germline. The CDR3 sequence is CSAGTGFKSTEAFF. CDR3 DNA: TGCAGCGCCGGGACAGGGTTCAAGAGTACTGAAGCTTTCTTT.

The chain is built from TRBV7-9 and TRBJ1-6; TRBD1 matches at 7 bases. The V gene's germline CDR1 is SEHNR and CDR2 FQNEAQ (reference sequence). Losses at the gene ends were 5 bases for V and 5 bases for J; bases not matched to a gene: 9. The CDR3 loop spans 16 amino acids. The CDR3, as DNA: TGTGCCAGCAGCCTCCGGGAGGGGGCAGATAATTCACCCCTCCACTTT. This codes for CASSLREGADNSPLHF.

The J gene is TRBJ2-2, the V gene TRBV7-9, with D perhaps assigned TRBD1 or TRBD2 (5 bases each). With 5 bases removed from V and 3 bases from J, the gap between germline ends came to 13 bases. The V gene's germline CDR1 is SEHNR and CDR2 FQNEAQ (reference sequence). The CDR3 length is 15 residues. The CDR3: CASSLGTADTGELFF. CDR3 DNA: TGTGCCAGCAGCCTAGGGACCGCGGACACCGGGGAGCTGTTTTTT.

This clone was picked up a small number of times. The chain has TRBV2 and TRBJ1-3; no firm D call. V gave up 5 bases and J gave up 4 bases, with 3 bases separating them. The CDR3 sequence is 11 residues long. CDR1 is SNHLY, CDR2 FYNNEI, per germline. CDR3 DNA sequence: TGTGCCAGCAGTTTAGGAAACACCATATATTTT. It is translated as CASSLGNTIYF.

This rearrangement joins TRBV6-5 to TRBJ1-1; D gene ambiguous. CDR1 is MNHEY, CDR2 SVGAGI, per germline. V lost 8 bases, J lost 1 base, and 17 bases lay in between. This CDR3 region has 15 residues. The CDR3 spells CASRREGSPNTEAFF. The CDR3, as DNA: TGTGCCAGCCGACGGGAAGGGTCCCCGAACACTGAAGCTTTCTTT.

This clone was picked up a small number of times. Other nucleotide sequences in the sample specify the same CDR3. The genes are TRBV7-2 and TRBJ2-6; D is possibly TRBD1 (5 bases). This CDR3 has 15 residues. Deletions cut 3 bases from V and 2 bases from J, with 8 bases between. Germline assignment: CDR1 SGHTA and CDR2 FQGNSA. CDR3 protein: CASSFTGTGANVLTF. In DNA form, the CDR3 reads TGTGCCAGCAGCTTCACAGGAACTGGGGCCAACGTCCTGACTTTC.

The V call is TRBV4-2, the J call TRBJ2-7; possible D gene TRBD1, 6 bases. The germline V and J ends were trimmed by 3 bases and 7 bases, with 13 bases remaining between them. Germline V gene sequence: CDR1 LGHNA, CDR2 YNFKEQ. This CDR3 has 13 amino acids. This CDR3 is CASSHPGTREQYF. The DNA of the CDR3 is TGTGCCAGCAGCCATCCCGGGACACGGGAGCAGTACTTC.

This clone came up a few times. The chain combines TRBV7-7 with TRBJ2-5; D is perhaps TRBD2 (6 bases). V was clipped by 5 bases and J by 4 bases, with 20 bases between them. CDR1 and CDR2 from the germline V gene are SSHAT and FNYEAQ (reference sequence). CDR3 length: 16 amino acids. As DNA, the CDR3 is TGTGCCAGCAGCGTAGTAGGAGGGGTGAGGGGAGAGACCCAGTACTTC. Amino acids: CASSVVGGVRGETQYF.